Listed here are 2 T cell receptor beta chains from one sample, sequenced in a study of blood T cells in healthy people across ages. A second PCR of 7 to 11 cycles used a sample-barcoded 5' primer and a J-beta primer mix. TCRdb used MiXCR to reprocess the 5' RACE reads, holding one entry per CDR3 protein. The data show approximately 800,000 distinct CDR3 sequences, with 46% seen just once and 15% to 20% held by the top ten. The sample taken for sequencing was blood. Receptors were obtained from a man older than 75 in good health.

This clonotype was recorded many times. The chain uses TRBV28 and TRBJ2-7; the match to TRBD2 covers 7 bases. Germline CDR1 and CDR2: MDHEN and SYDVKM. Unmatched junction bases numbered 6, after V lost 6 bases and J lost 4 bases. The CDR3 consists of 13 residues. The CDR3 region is CASSLGGRYEQYF. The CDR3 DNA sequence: TGTGCCAGCAGCTTGGGAGGGAGATACGAGCAGTACTTC. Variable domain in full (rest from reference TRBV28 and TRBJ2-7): DVKVTQSSRYLVKRTGEKVFLECVQDMDHENMFWYRQDPGLGLRLIYFSYDVKMKEKGDIPEGYSVSREKKERFSLILESASTNQTSMYLCASSLGGRYEQYFGPGTRLTVT.

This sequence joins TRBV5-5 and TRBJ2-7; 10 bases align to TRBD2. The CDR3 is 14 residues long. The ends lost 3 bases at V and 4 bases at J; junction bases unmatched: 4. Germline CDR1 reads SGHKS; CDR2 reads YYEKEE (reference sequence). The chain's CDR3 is CASSSAGGGYEQYF. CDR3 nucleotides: TGTGCCAGCAGCTCAGCGGGAGGGGGGTACGAGCAGTACTTC.